This T cell receptor (beta chain) comes out of a study of identical twins. Findings and caveats of the study: Possibly, invariant MAIT and iNKT cells partly confounded zero-insertion analyses. Model-predicted out-of-frame TCR alpha sharing fell below observed values in monozygotic twins. Out-of-frame alpha sequences shared by twins were enriched for low generation probability.

A single record per CDR3 protein comes from TCRdb applying MiXCR to the 5' RACE reads. The data show 1.5 million or so distinct CDR3 sequences, about 32% seen once. There are many counts of this clonotype. Its target is not known. The sample consisted of cord blood. The TCR comes from a newborn girl in good health.

CDR3 in DNA: TGCGCCAGCAGCCCCACAGGGGAGGGCTACACCTTC. The encoded protein is CASSPTGEGYTF. V and J are TRBV5-1 and TRBJ1-2; 7 positions agree with TRBD1. The length of the CDR3 is 12 residues. Losses at the gene ends were 4 bases for V and 8 bases for J; bases not matched to a gene: 5. Germline V CDR1 and CDR2: SGHRS, YFSETQ.